The next 10 T cell receptor beta chains were all read from a single sample in a study of cytomegalovirus exposure and HLA in healthy donors. TCRdb's table, derived via immunoSEQ multiplex PCR, lists solely in-frame clones and lacks some. The sample holds roughly 250,000 clones; 90% are singletons and the top ten take about 0.36%. The sequenced sample was PBMCs. The receptors stem from a woman aged 18-29 years in good health and CMV-seronegative.

The genes are TRBV7-9 and TRBJ2-7, with 8 nucleotides matching TRBD1. The CDR3 is 15 residues long. In germline, CDR1 is SEHNR, CDR2 FQNEAQ (reference sequence). Unmatched junction bases numbered 7, after V lost 1 base and J lost 5 bases. CDR3 protein: CASSLVVDRGHEQYF. In DNA form, the CDR3 reads TGTGCCAGCAGCTTAGTGGTTGACAGGGGTCACGAGCAGTACTTC.

This clone was seen a few times. This chain connects TRBV9 to TRBJ1-4, with D maybe TRBD1 (5 bases). The V end lost 0 bases, the J end lost 7 bases, and 10 bases lay between the germline ends. CDR3 length: 14 residues. The V gene's germline CDR1 is SGDLS and CDR2 YYNGEE. The DNA for the CDR3 is TGTGCCAGCAGCGTAGGGTCAGGGTTTGAAAAACTGTTTTTT. It yields the protein CASSVGSGFEKLFF.

The chain links TRBV7-2 to TRBJ2-6, with 7 bases fitting TRBD1. The germline CDR1 and CDR2 sequences are SGHTA and FQGNSA. With V trimmed by 6 bases and J by 0 bases, 8 bases remained unmatched. The CDR3 spans 17 residues. CDR3 in DNA: TGTGCCAGCAGGTCCGGACAGGTCCTCTCTGGGGCCAACGTCCTGACTTTC. This sequence encodes CASRSGQVLSGANVLTF.

The rearrangement joins TRBV7-8 to TRBJ1-1, with 7 bases matching TRBD1. The germline CDR1 and CDR2 sequences are SGHVS and FQNEAQ. The length of the CDR3 is 13 residues. V trimming: 3 bases; J trimming: 7 bases; junction bases outside the gene matches: 5. The CDR3 coding sequence is TGTGCCAGCAGCTTCCGCACAGGGGATGAAGCTTTCTTT. Its translation: CASSFRTGDEAFF.

V usage is TRBV5-1 and J usage is TRBJ2-6; 9 bases match TRBD1. CDR1 is SGHRS and CDR2 is YFSETQ in the germline V gene. After removal of 0 bases from V and 3 bases from J, the junction contained 7 bases not matched to a gene. The CDR3 runs 18 residues. The CDR3 sequence is CASSLAAQGALGANVLTF. The CDR3 DNA sequence: TGCGCCAGCAGCTTGGCTGCACAGGGGGCGCTTGGGGCCAACGTCCTGACTTTC.

The chain has TRBV28 and TRBJ1-5, with no clear D. The CDR3 length is 14 residues. V was cut by 6 bases and J by 9 bases, with 18 bases left in between. Germline V gene data show CDR1 as MDHEN and CDR2 as SYDVKM. This chain's CDR3 is CASSPQDTISPQHF. The CDR3 DNA reads TGTGCCAGCAGCCCCCAGGATACGATTTCGCCCCAGCATTTT. The full variable domain, completed using reference TRBV28 and TRBJ1-5, is DVKVTQSSRYLVKRTGEKVFLECVQDMDHENMFWYRQDPGLGLRLIYFSYDVKMKEKGDIPEGYSVSREKKERFSLILESASTNQTSMYLCASSPQDTISPQHFGDGTRLSIL.

The chain joins TRBV4-1 to TRBJ1-2; 7 nucleotides agree with TRBD1. Germline-derived CDR1 and CDR2 are MGHRA and YSYEKL. CDR3 length: 13 residues. J was trimmed by 7 bases and V by 5 bases; bases with no gene match: 7. CDR3 nucleotide sequence: TGCGCCAGCAGCGAGAAGGGGGCGCGTGGCTACACCTTC. Amino acids: CASSEKGARGYTF.

The genes are TRBV15 and TRBJ2-3; TRBD1 aligns across 7 bases. Germline V gives CDR1 LNHNV, CDR2 YYDKDF (reference sequence). The V and J ends lost 0 bases and 2 bases, in that order; junction bases with no gene match: 5. The CDR3 extends over 16 amino acids. CDR3 residues: CATSRDGQATTDTQYF. Written as DNA, the CDR3 is TGTGCCACCAGCAGAGATGGACAGGCGACCACAGATACGCAGTATTTT.

The chain carries TRBV6-5 and TRBJ1-2; TRBD1 agrees at 10 bases. There are 13 residues in the CDR3. Germline trimming cut 6 bases from V and 5 bases from J; bases unmatched to any gene: 3. Germline loops: CDR1 MNHEY, CDR2 SVGAGI. CDR3 amino acids: CASRVGQGYGYTF. In DNA, the CDR3 is TGTGCCAGCAGGGTGGGACAGGGGTATGGCTACACCTTC.

The rearrangement uses TRBV7-9 and TRBJ2-2, with TRBD2 as a possible D gene (5 bases). The CDR3 length is 16 residues. Per germline, CDR1 SEHNR and CDR2 FQNEAQ (reference sequence). Trimming cost V 5 bases and J 1 base, with 14 bases left between them. The CDR3 protein is CASSQAWRQNTGELFF. Here the CDR3 DNA reads TGTGCCAGCAGCCAAGCCTGGAGGCAGAACACCGGGGAGCTGTTTTTT.